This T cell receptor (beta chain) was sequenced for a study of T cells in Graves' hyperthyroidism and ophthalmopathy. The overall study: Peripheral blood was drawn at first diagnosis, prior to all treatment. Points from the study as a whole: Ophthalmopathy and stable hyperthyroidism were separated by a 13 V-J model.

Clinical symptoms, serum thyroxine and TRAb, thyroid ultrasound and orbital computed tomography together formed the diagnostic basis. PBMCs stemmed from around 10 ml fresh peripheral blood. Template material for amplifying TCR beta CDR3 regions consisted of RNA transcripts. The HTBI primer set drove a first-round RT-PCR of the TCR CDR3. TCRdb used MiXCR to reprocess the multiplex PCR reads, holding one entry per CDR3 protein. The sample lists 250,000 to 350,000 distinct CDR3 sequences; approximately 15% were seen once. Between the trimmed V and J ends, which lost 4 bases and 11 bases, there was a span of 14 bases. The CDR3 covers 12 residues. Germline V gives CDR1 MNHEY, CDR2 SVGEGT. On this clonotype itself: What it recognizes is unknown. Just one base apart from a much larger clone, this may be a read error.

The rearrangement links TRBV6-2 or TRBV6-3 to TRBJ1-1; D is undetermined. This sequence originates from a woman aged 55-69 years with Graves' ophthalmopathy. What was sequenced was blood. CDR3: CASSWGGVDAFF. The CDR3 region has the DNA TGTGCCAGCAGTTGGGGAGGCGTGGATGCTTTCTTT.